This T cell receptor beta chain originates from a study of blood T cell repertoires in COVID-19. Across the study: The United States, Italy and Spain provided the acute and convalescent COVID-19 samples.

The method was immunoSEQ multiplex PCR; TCRdb's version includes in-frame clones alone and lacks a portion of them. This sample has some 200,000 clones, with around 84% found just once. Looked up from germline, CDR1 is SEHNR and CDR2 is FQNEAQ (reference sequence). The CDR3 contains 14 residues. With V trimmed by 5 bases and J by 3 bases, 5 bases remained unmatched. The sequenced sample was peripheral blood. The chain has TRBV7-9 and TRBJ2-5; 8 positions agree with TRBD1. The TCR comes from a man aged 80 or over with acute or convalescent COVID-19. DNA for the CDR3: TGTGCCAGCAGCATCAACAGGGGGAAAGAGACCCAGTACTTC. Amino acid sequence: CASSINRGKETQYF.